Listed below are T cell receptor beta chains from one sample, sequenced in a study of T cell responses to AZD1222 COVID-19 vaccine. Repertoires were generated with immunoSEQ multiplex PCR, while TCRdb's copy carries only in-frame clones and drops some. Seen here are around 150,000 clones, less than 95% observed once, and the top ten hold 0.64%. Specimen: peripheral blood, collected on day 0 of AZD1222 vaccination. The receptors come from an adult in good health. CDR3s leave out the opening cysteine and the closing phenylalanine or tryptophan. The order of the fields is CDR3 length, V gene, CDR3 protein.

CDR3 length: 11
V gene: TRBV19
CDR3 protein: ASSYPRTGELF

CDR3 length: 11
V gene: TRBV29-1
CDR3 protein: SVDSSVGREQF

CDR3 length: 16
V gene: TRBV25-1
CDR3 protein: ASSERFRFGLGEETQY

CDR3 length: 11
V gene: TRBV10-3
CDR3 protein: AICEVRNTEAF

CDR3 length: 12
V gene: TRBV4-1
CDR3 protein: ASSQERERTPLH

CDR3 length: 13
V gene: TRBV6-1
CDR3 protein: ASSEVTGWVTEAF

CDR3 length: 13
V gene: TRBV28
CDR3 protein: ASSLRGTAGNTIY

CDR3 length: 11
V gene: TRBV28
CDR3 protein: ASSPHQQGGYT

CDR3 length: 9
V gene: TRBV6-5
CDR3 protein: AVHAVYEQY

CDR3 length: 13
V gene: TRBV7-2
CDR3 protein: ASTLISGTSLEQF

CDR3 length: 12
V gene: TRBV15
CDR3 protein: ATKIRGLSSPLH

CDR3 length: 11
V gene: TRBV28
CDR3 protein: ASTGGAIYGYT

CDR3 length: 11
V gene: TRBV28
CDR3 protein: ASLSGTTDTQY

CDR3 length: 11
V gene: TRBV13
CDR3 protein: ASTPRGSNTIY

CDR3 length: 11
V gene: TRBV28
CDR3 protein: ATERGGGYGYT

CDR3 length: 13
V gene: TRBV7-9
CDR3 protein: ASILTGTGGTEAF

CDR3 length: 14
V gene: TRBV10-2
CDR3 protein: ASSERSSIGQETQY

CDR3 length: 12
V gene: TRBV21-1
CDR3 protein: ASSSGQPQETQY

CDR3 length: 14
V gene: TRBV29-1
CDR3 protein: SVRPLHSGGWDGYT

CDR3 length: 12
V gene: TRBV18
CDR3 protein: ASSLTPAGNEQY

CDR3 length: 11
V gene: TRBV28
CDR3 protein: ASSLQEDQPQH

CDR3 length: 11
V gene: TRBV7-7
CDR3 protein: ASSTSGQETQY

CDR3 length: 11
V gene: TRBV27
CDR3 protein: ASKPLQNSPLH